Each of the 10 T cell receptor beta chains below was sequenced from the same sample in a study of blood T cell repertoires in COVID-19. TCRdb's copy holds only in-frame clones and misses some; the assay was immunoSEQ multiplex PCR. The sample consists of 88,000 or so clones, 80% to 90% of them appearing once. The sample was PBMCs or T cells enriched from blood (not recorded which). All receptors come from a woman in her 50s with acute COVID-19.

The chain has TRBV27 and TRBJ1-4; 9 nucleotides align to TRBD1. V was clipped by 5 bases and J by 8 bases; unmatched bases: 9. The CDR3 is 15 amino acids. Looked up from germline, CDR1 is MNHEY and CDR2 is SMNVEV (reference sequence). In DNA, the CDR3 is TGTGCCAGCAGTCGCCGGGACAGGGTAGAGGAAAAACTGTTTTTT. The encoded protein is CASSRRDRVEEKLFF.

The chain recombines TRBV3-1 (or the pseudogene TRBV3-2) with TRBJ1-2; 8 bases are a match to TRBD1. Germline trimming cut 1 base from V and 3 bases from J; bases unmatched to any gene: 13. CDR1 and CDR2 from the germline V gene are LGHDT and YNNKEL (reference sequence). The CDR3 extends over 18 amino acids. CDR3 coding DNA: TGTGCCAGCAGCCAAGCACAACTCCGGGACAGGCAGGACTATGGCTACACCTTC. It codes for CASSQAQLRDRQDYGYTF.

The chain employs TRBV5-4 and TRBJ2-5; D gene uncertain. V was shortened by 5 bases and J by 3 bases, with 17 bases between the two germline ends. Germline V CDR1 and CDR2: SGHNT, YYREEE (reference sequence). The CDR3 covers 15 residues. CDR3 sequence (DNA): TGTGCCAGCAGTAGCCCGGCCCGTGGAAAAGAGACCCAGTACTTC. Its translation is CASSSPARGKETQYF.

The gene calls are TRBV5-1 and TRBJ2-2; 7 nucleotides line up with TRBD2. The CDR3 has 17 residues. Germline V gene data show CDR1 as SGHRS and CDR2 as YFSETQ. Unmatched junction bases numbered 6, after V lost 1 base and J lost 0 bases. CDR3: CASSLISGDSNTGELFF. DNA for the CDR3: TGCGCCAGCAGCTTGATCAGCGGGGATTCGAACACCGGGGAGCTGTTTTTT.

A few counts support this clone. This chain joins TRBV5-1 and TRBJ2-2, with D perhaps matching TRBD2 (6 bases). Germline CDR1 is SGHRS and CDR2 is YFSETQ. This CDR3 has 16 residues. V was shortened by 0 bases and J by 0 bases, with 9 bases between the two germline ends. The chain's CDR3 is CASSLVLAANTGELFF. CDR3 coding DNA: TGCGCCAGCAGCTTGGTTTTAGCGGCGAACACCGGGGAGCTGTTTTTT.

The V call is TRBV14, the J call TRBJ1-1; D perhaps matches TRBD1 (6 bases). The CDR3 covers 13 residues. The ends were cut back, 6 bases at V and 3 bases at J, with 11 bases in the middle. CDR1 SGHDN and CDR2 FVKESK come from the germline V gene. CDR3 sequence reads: CASSSNRDTEAFF. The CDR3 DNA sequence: TGTGCCAGCAGTTCAAACAGGGACACTGAAGCTTTCTTT.

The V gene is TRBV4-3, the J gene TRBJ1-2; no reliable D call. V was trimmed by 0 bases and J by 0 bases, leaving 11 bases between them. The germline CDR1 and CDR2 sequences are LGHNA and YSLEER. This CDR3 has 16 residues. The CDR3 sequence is CASSQEYGSANYGYTF. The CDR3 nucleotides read TGCGCCAGCAGCCAAGAATACGGCAGCGCTAACTATGGCTACACCTTC.

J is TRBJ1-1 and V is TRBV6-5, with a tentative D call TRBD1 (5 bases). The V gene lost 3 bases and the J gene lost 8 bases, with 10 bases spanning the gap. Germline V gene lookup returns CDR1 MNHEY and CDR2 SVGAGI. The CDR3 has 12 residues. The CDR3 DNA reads TGTGCCAGCAGTTATGACGGGGGGGAAGCTTTCTTT. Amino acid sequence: CASSYDGGEAFF.

Here the CDR3 reads CSAGQNYGYTF. The CDR3 DNA reads as TGCAGCGCTGGACAGAACTATGGCTACACCTTC. The chain couples TRBV29-1 to TRBJ1-2; D may be TRBD1 (6 bases). CDR1 SQVTM and CDR2 ANQGSEA come from the germline V gene. The CDR3 runs 11 residues. V was pared by 7 bases and J by 2 bases, with 8 bases between.

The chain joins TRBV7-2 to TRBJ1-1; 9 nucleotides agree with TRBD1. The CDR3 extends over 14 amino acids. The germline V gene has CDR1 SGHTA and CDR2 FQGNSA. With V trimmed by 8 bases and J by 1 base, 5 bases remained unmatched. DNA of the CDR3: TGTGCCAGCGTTGGACAGGGGTGGAACACTGAAGCTTTCTTT. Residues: CASVGQGWNTEAFF.